The rows below give T cell receptor beta chains drawn from one sample of a study of T-cell memory formation after mild COVID-19. Via MiXCR, TCRdb re-called the 5' RACE reads, giving one row per CDR3 protein. The data contain roughly 610,000 distinct CDR3 sequences, approximately 15% of them singletons. Sequenced input: PBMCs or a T cell subset sorted from them (not recorded which). These receptors were collected from an adult woman who had mild COVID-19 (a few samples of this study predate the infection). Cell type and time point are not known. Each CDR3 is given with its conserved first and last residue. Rows may omit the clone size; those that give it use once, few, many or a size class.

abundance: few; v_gene: TRBV11-3; j_gene: TRBJ2-5; CDR3aa: CASSLDPLAGVEETQYF
abundance: few; v_gene: TRBV30; j_gene: TRBJ1-4; CDR3aa: CAMRGIATNEKLFF
abundance: once; v_gene: TRBV5-5; j_gene: TRBJ2-3; CDR3aa: CASSLEGTSTGTQYF
abundance: .; v_gene: TRBV12-3/TRBV12-4; j_gene: TRBJ1-2; CDR3aa: CASNKQDYSYGYTF
abundance: few; v_gene: TRBV12-3/TRBV12-4; j_gene: TRBJ2-2; CDR3aa: CASSLGSGGQATGELFF
abundance: few; v_gene: TRBV3-1; j_gene: TRBJ2-1; CDR3aa: CASSRGLASIEQFF
abundance: few; v_gene: TRBV2; j_gene: TRBJ2-4; CDR3aa: CASSEQGALAKNIQYF
abundance: few; v_gene: TRBV19; j_gene: TRBJ1-6; CDR3aa: CASASEGRGSPLHF
abundance: .; v_gene: TRBV12-3/TRBV12-4; j_gene: TRBJ2-7; CDR3aa: CASKMLGRGYEQYF
abundance: .; v_gene: TRBV6-2/TRBV6-3; j_gene: TRBJ2-6; CDR3aa: CASSTPTPKLGDRSGANVLTF
abundance: many; v_gene: TRBV15; j_gene: TRBJ2-6; CDR3aa: CATSRDRGGANVLTF
abundance: few; v_gene: TRBV20-1; j_gene: TRBJ2-7; CDR3aa: CSAEPPGQGAHEQYF
abundance: few; v_gene: TRBV2; j_gene: TRBJ2-3; CDR3aa: CASSELTASTDTQYF
abundance: few; v_gene: TRBV18; j_gene: TRBJ1-2; CDR3aa: CASSPSRSDGYTF
abundance: few; v_gene: TRBV6-2/TRBV6-3; j_gene: TRBJ2-1; CDR3aa: CASSPSGIYYNEQFF
abundance: many; v_gene: TRBV20-1; j_gene: TRBJ1-4; CDR3aa: CSAGGVGGRTNEKLFF
abundance: few; v_gene: TRBV5-1; j_gene: TRBJ2-2; CDR3aa: CASSSETGVTGELFF
abundance: few; v_gene: TRBV7-8; j_gene: TRBJ2-3; CDR3aa: CASSPSISGSFADTQYF
abundance: .; v_gene: TRBV4-1; j_gene: TRBJ1-1; CDR3aa: CASSQEGTGRTTEAFF
abundance: .; v_gene: TRBV12-3/TRBV12-4; j_gene: TRBJ1-1; CDR3aa: CASSGVPGAEAFF
abundance: .; v_gene: TRBV12-3/TRBV12-4; j_gene: TRBJ2-3; CDR3aa: CASRGTFGAADTQYF
abundance: few; v_gene: TRBV7-9; j_gene: TRBJ2-1; CDR3aa: CASSLAGLAGGPSNEQFF
abundance: few; v_gene: TRBV15; j_gene: TRBJ2-1; CDR3aa: CATSREGGYNNEQFF
abundance: few; v_gene: TRBV2; j_gene: TRBJ2-1; CDR3aa: CASTTSGGQFF
abundance: few; v_gene: TRBV20-1; j_gene: TRBJ1-1; CDR3aa: CSARNFPNTEAFF
abundance: .; v_gene: TRBV20-1; j_gene: TRBJ2-7; CDR3aa: CSARDPGQGVYEQYF
abundance: once; v_gene: TRBV7-3; j_gene: TRBJ2-1; CDR3aa: CASGLGNNEQFF
abundance: .; v_gene: TRBV2; j_gene: TRBJ1-2; CDR3aa: CASTPDAYGYTF
abundance: few; v_gene: TRBV7-8; j_gene: TRBJ1-6; CDR3aa: CASSLALAPDYNSPLHF
abundance: few; v_gene: TRBV3-1; j_gene: TRBJ2-7; CDR3aa: CASSQGPGERYEQYF
abundance: .; v_gene: TRBV5-1; j_gene: TRBJ1-1; CDR3aa: CASSLETPHTAFF
abundance: few; v_gene: TRBV4-1; j_gene: TRBJ2-3; CDR3aa: CASSQDSAAFTDTQYF
abundance: .; v_gene: TRBV4-3; j_gene: TRBJ2-7; CDR3aa: CASSQGHYYEQYF
abundance: .; v_gene: TRBV7-2; j_gene: TRBJ1-5; CDR3aa: CASSFDRAGGSNQPQHF
abundance: few; v_gene: TRBV18; j_gene: TRBJ2-1; CDR3aa: CASSPSQGRASEQFF
abundance: .; v_gene: TRBV14; j_gene: TRBJ2-7; CDR3aa: CASSQGPREGYEQYF